The next 7 T cell receptor beta chains were all read from a single sample in a study of OX40 agonist ivuxolimab in advanced cancers. The repertoire was sequenced with immunoSEQ multiplex PCR; TCRdb's copy has only in-frame clones and lacks some. The data hold about 53,000 clones, with more than 70% observed a single time. The starting material was CD4+ or CD8+ T cells sorted from blood, obtained in a trial of the OX40 agonist ivuxolimab. The receptors here all came from an adult with an advanced solid tumor such as melanoma, head and neck, liver or kidney cancer.

V is TRBV5-6 and J is TRBJ2-5, with 7 positions matching TRBD1. The J segment lost 0 bases and the V segment lost 4 bases, leaving 9 bases of the junction unmatched. The germline CDR1 and CDR2 sequences are SGHDT and YYEEEE. This CDR3 is 16 amino acids long. This CDR3 is CASSVQGEPYQETQYF. Here the CDR3 DNA reads TGTGCCAGCAGCGTCCAGGGGGAGCCCTACCAAGAGACCCAGTACTTC.

CDR3 region: CASSHRVRYEQYF. The CDR3 coding sequence is TGTGCCAGCAGCCACCGGGTTCGCTACGAGCAGTACTTC. V and J are TRBV5-6 and TRBJ2-7; the D is unclear. Trimming left V 4 bases short and J 3 bases short, with 11 bases between. CDR1 is SGHDT and CDR2 is YYEEEE in the germline V gene. The CDR3 loop spans 13 amino acids.

This sequence joins TRBV10-2 and TRBJ2-2, with no clear D. The V end was cut by 4 bases, the J end by 4 bases, with 7 bases between. Germline V gene data show CDR1 as WSHSY and CDR2 as SAAADI. CDR3 length: 13 residues. For the CDR3, the DNA is TGCGCCAGCAGTGCGGTAGGCACCGGGGAGCTGTTTTTT. The encoded protein is CASSAVGTGELFF.

The chain joins TRBV4-2 to TRBJ1-5, with D maybe TRBD1 (5 bases). Trimming removed 1 base from V and 0 bases from J, with 7 bases in between. Germline CDR1 and CDR2: LGHNA and YNFKEQ. The CDR3 extends over 15 amino acids. The CDR3 region is CASSQGGNSNQPQHF. The CDR3 bases are TGTGCCAGCAGCCAAGGGGGGAATAGCAATCAGCCCCAGCATTTT.

J is TRBJ2-7 and V is TRBV28, with a possible D match to TRBD2 (6 bases). CDR1 and CDR2 from the germline V gene are MDHEN and SYDVKM. V was pared by 10 bases and J by 3 bases, with 13 bases between. This CDR3 contains 12 residues. Written as DNA, the CDR3 is TGTGCCACCCAAGAGACTAGCTACGAGCAGTACTTC. Protein product: CATQETSYEQYF.

This clone turned up a few times. This sequence joins TRBV4-3 and TRBJ1-6; D unclear. CDR1 is LGHNA and CDR2 is YSLEER in the germline V gene. V lost 0 bases and J lost 5, with 5 bases in between. CDR3 length: 14 amino acids. The CDR3 sequence: CASSQEVNNSPLHF. The CDR3 nucleotides are TGCGCCAGCAGCCAAGAAGTGAATAATTCACCCCTCCACTTT.

This rearrangement joins TRBV5-1 to TRBJ2-3; D is perhaps TRBD2 (5 bases). Trimming took 2 bases from V and 1 from J, leaving 11 bases between them. The germline V gene has CDR1 SGHRS and CDR2 YFSETQ. CDR3 length: 15 residues. The CDR3 bases are TGCGCCAGCAGCTTTCTAGCTGGAGGCACAGATACGCAGTATTTT. Protein sequence: CASSFLAGGTDTQYF.